This TCR beta chain emerged from a study of blood T cell repertoires in COVID-19. Study details: Sources were T cells, B-cell-depleted T cells, or PBMCs; the material itself was cDNA or gDNA.

Per the study methods: From reference gene primer amplification, estimates of nucleated cell counts were derived. The method was immunoSEQ multiplex PCR; TCRdb's version includes in-frame clones alone and lacks a portion of them. That table supplies the V and J calls and clone size; D and trimming were determined from the DNA. The sample carries about 180,000 clones, 89% recorded once. The length of the CDR3 is 13 residues. V lost 5 bases, J lost 8 bases, and 15 bases lay in between. The germline gives CDR1 MNHEY, CDR2 SVGAGI. This receptor was identified in a man aged 18 to 30 who had recovered from COVID-19. The sample comprised peripheral blood. The rearrangement joins TRBV6-5 to TRBJ1-1, with D possibly matching TRBD1 (5 bases). CDR3 in amino acids: CASSPRGGGEAFF. CDR3 nucleotides: TGTGCCAGCAGTCCTCGGGGGGGTGGAGAAGCTTTCTTT.